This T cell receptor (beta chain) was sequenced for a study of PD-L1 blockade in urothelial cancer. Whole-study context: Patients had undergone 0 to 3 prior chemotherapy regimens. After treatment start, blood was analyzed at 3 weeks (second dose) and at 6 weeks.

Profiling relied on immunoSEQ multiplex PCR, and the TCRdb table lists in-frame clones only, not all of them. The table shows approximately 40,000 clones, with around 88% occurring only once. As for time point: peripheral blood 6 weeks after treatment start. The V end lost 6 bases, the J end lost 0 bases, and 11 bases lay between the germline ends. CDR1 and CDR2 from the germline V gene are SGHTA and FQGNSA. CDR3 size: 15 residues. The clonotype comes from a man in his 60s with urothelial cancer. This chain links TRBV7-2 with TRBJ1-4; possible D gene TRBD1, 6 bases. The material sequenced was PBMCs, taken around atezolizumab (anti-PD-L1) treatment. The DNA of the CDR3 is TGTGCCAGCAGAGCCTGGACAGCAACTAATGAAAAACTGTTTTTT. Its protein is CASRAWTATNEKLFF.